Presented here are 24 T cell receptor beta chains from one specimen sequenced in a study of kidney transplant recipient with SARS-CoV-2 infection. TCRdb re-analysed the reads in MiXCR, keeping a single row per CDR3 protein. The sample consists of 200,000 to 300,000 distinct CDR3 sequences, about 28% of them appearing once. The sample was a blood sample, taken at baseline and between days 110 and 120 from a kidney transplant recipient. These receptors were taken from a male patient aged 30 to 40 who had COVID-19 and was a kidney transplant recipient. Some T cells may be supplied by the graft donor.

This clonotype was observed a handful of times. A far larger clone is just one base off, so this is likely a read error. J is TRBJ1-2 and V is TRBV6-5; a weak D match, TRBD1 (6 bases). This CDR3 is 14 amino acids long. Germline loops: CDR1 MNHEY, CDR2 SVGAGI. V lost 5 bases and J lost 4, with 14 bases in between. CDR3 coding DNA: TGTGCCAGCAGTAAAGACGGGACATTCTATGGCTACACCTTC. Translated: CASSKDGTFYGYTF.

V gene TRBV25-1 combines with J gene TRBJ1-2; no clear D gene. From germline, CDR1 is MGHDK and CDR2 SYGVNS. The CDR3 loop spans 17 amino acids. Trimming left V 4 bases short and J 4 bases short, with 22 bases between. The CDR3 here is CASSVRMELGKTYGYTF. For the CDR3, the DNA is TGTGCCAGCAGTGTAAGGATGGAACTGGGAAAGACCTATGGCTACACCTTC.

This clonotype occurred many times. The chain joins TRBV12-3 or TRBV12-4 to TRBJ2-3; D not certain. Trimming stripped 3 bases from V and 11 bases from J, with 9 bases between. This CDR3 is built from 11 residues. CDR3 bases: TGTGCCAGCAGTTTTCGGGTAGGGCAGTATTTT. Protein sequence: CASSFRVGQYF.

Many counts were recorded for this clonotype. For the CDR3, the DNA is TGTGCCAGCAGTTCTCCGGGACAGAGGAGGCACACTGAAGCTTTCTTT. Translated, it gives CASSSPGQRRHTEAFF. The chain has TRBV27 and TRBJ1-1; the match to TRBD1 covers 7 bases. CDR3 length: 16 amino acids. V was pared by 4 bases and J by 3 bases, with 11 bases of the junction left unmatched. Germline CDR1 and CDR2: MNHEY and SMNVEV (reference sequence).

This clonotype was detected ten times or more. The chain has TRBV6-5 and TRBJ1-2, with D hard to call. Per germline, CDR1 MNHEY and CDR2 SVGAGI. V was pared by 4 bases and J by 4 bases, with 22 bases between. The CDR3 totals 17 residues. The CDR3 DNA reads as TGTGCCAGCAGTTTAAGCTCGGAATGTAGAAAGACCTATGGCTACACCTTC. Translating it yields CASSLSSECRKTYGYTF.

This clonotype was found once. A read error is possible here, since a much larger clone lies one base away. The rearrangement links TRBV28 to TRBJ2-7, with 9 bases that match TRBD2. V lost 8 bases, J lost 6 bases, and 8 bases stayed unmatched. Germline-derived CDR1 and CDR2 are MDHEN and SYDVKM. This CDR3 region has 13 residues. The CDR3 loop is CASSSGTYGEQYF. The CDR3 nucleotides are TGTGCCAGCTCTAGCGGGACCTATGGCGAGCAGTACTTC.

This clonotype occurred many times. The gene calls are TRBV3-1 and TRBJ1-2; D remains ambiguous. Per the germline V gene, CDR1 is LGHDT and CDR2 is YNNKEL (reference sequence). The CDR3 has 17 amino acids. V gave up 5 bases and J gave up 4 bases, with 23 bases separating them. CDR3 sequence (DNA): TGTGCCAGCAGCGACGAAGCCACCCTTCGAAAGACCTATGGCTACACCTTC. Its protein product is CASSDEATLRKTYGYTF.

This clonotype has a count of ten or more. The genes are TRBV7-3 and TRBJ2-1; D gene unclear. CDR1 SGHTA and CDR2 FQGTGA come from the germline V gene. Trimming left V 5 bases short and J 6 bases short, with 14 bases between. The CDR3 length is 14 residues. In nucleotides, the CDR3 is TGTGCCAGCAGCCACCCCATGGGTGGCAATGAGCAGTTCTTC. Its protein product is CASSHPMGGNEQFF.

Regarding this clonotype: This may stem from a read error, because a much larger clone lies one nucleotide away. The rearrangement joins TRBV7-4 to TRBJ1-2; the D is unclear. The CDR3 is made up of 17 amino acids. Trimming took 5 bases from V and 4 from J, leaving 23 bases between them. Looked up from germline, CDR1 is SGHVT and CDR2 is SQSDAQ. The CDR3 sequence: CASSASVSTRKTYGYTF. The CDR3 DNA sequence: TGTGCCAGCAGCGCCAGCGTTTCAACTCGAAAGACCTATGGCTACACCTTC.

Comments on this clonotype: This clone may be a read error of a much larger clone one base away. The CDR3 end shows no conserved phenylalanine or tryptophan, and so a read error is likely. The V gene is TRBV7-3, the J gene TRBJ1-2, with 7 bases that match TRBD1. Germline lookup yields CDR1 SGHTA and CDR2 FQGTGA. The CDR3 consists of 15 residues. J was trimmed by 0 bases and V by 7 bases; bases with no gene match: 8. The CDR3 nucleotides are TGTGCCAGCACCCAATTCGGGACAGCTAACTATGGCTACACCCTC. As protein: CASTQFGTANYGYTL.

This clonotype was seen at least ten times. The chain couples TRBV30 to TRBJ2-3; the match to TRBD2 covers 8 bases. V dropped 2 bases and J dropped 7; count of bases not matched to a gene: 8. In germline, CDR1 is GTSNPN, CDR2 SVGIG (reference sequence). The CDR3 covers 14 residues. The CDR3 region is CAWSPGGGHNTQYF. The CDR3 nucleotides are TGTGCCTGGAGTCCCGGGGGGGGCCACAATACGCAGTATTTT. Supplemented by reference TRBV30 and TRBJ2-3, the full variable domain reads SQTIHQWPATLVQPVGSPLSLECTVEGTSNPNLYWYRQAAGRGLQLLFYSVGIGQISSEVPQNLSASRPQDRQFILSSKKLLLSDSGFYLCAWSPGGGHNTQYFGPGTRLTVL.

The rearrangement uses TRBV10-1 and TRBJ1-2; the D is unclear. Germline V gene data show CDR1 as WNHNN and CDR2 as SYGVQD (reference sequence). The CDR3 is 17 residues long. V was cut by 5 bases and J by 4 bases, with 23 bases left in between. The CDR3 coding sequence is TGCGCCAGCAGTTTCCGATCAAGATCGCGAAAGACCTATGGCTACACCTTC. Translating it yields CASSFRSRSRKTYGYTF.

On this clonotype itself: A much larger clonotype is one base distant, so this may be a read error. The chain is built from TRBV2 and TRBJ1-2; a weak D match, TRBD1 (5 bases). The V and J ends lost 7 bases and 8 bases respectively, with 14 bases between them. Germline V lookup: CDR1 SNHLY, CDR2 FYNNEI. The CDR3 sequence is 12 residues long. The CDR3 is CASNPPGIGYTF. In DNA, the CDR3 is TGTGCCAGCAATCCCCCAGGGATCGGCTACACCTTC. The entire variable domain, with the rest obtained from reference TRBV2 and TRBJ1-2, is as follows: EPEVTQTPSHQVTQMGQEVILRCVPISNHLYFYWYRQILGQKVEFLVSFYNNEISEKSEIFDDQFSVERPDGSNFTLKIRSTKLEDSAMYFCASNPPGIGYTFGSGTRLTVV.

This clonotype has a count of ten or more. This rearrangement joins TRBV20-1 to TRBJ2-7; 7 positions agree with TRBD2. The germline V gene encodes CDR1 DFQATT and CDR2 SNEGSKA (reference sequence). V was clipped by 2 bases and J by 0 bases; unmatched bases: 4. This CDR3 is 14 amino acids long. Here the CDR3 reads CSARPRGNSYEQYF. CDR3 sequence (DNA): TGCAGTGCTAGACCGCGGGGGAACTCCTACGAGCAGTACTTC.

The chain's CDR3 is CAIKGSGREKQGTDTQYF. DNA for the CDR3: TGTGCCATCAAGGGTAGCGGGAGGGAAAAACAGGGCACAGATACGCAGTATTTT. The genes are TRBV10-3 and TRBJ2-3, with 11 bases identical to TRBD2. Trimming removed 7 bases from V and 1 base from J; junction bases left unmatched: 13. The CDR3 is 18 residues long. Germline CDR1 reads ENHRY; CDR2 reads SYGVKD.

This clonotype has ten or more counts. The genes are TRBV7-9 and TRBJ1-2; D might be TRBD1 (5 bases). Trimming shortened V by 5 bases and J by 1 base, and 14 bases separated the two germline ends. The CDR3 sequence is 15 residues long. Germline CDR1 reads SEHNR; CDR2 reads FQNEAQ (reference sequence). The CDR3 nucleotides are TGTGCCAGCAGCGTGGATCAGGGACTTAACTATGGCTACACCTTC. Its translation is CASSVDQGLNYGYTF.

This clonotype was recorded at least ten times. CDR3 nucleotide sequence: TGTGCTAGTTGCTTCGGTAGGGATCAGGAGACCCAGTACTTC. This gives the protein CASCFGRDQETQYF. The chain employs TRBV12-5 and TRBJ2-5; D remains unclear. The germline gives CDR1 LGHNT, CDR2 FRNRAP. This CDR3 has 14 residues. V was shortened by 8 bases and J by 5 bases, with 18 bases between the two germline ends.

V gene TRBV4-1 combines with J gene TRBJ2-5, with 12 bases lining up with TRBD2. Germline V gene sequence: CDR1 MGHRA, CDR2 YSYEKL. The CDR3 has 16 amino acids. With 2 bases clipped from V and 5 bases from J, the junction kept 6 bases outside the gene matches. The CDR3 region is CASSQILAGGQETQYF. The CDR3 DNA reads as TGCGCCAGCAGCCAAATTCTAGCGGGGGGGCAGGAGACCCAGTACTTC.

This clonotype was found many times. The rearrangement links TRBV30 to TRBJ1-2, with 9 positions matching TRBD1. With 0 bases clipped from V and 12 bases from J, the junction kept 8 bases outside the gene matches. The germline V gene encodes CDR1 GTSNPN and CDR2 SVGIG (reference sequence). This CDR3 region has 13 residues. The CDR3 DNA reads as TGTGCCTGGAGTGTATCCGGGACAGGGATCCACACCTTC. This codes for CAWSVSGTGIHTF.

V usage is TRBV7-2 and J usage is TRBJ2-3, with D perhaps TRBD2 (6 bases). CDR3 length: 15 amino acids. Trimming cost V 5 bases and J 1 base, with 13 bases left between them. The germline V gene has CDR1 SGHTA and CDR2 FQGNSA. CDR3 coding DNA: TGTGCCAGCAGCCAACACGGGACTGGCACAGATACGCAGTATTTT. Residues: CASSQHGTGTDTQYF.

Ten or more counts support this clonotype. The chain couples TRBV4-1 to TRBJ2-7; 13 bases map to TRBD2. J lost 1 base, V lost 3 bases, and 3 bases had no gene match. Per germline, CDR1 MGHRA and CDR2 YSYEKL. The CDR3 is made up of 16 amino acids. The CDR3 sequence is CASSHGTSGASYEQYF. CDR3 coding DNA: TGCGCCAGCAGCCACGGGACTAGCGGGGCTTCCTACGAGCAGTACTTC.

This clonotype was seen once. The chain combines TRBV5-6 with TRBJ2-4; perhaps D is TRBD1 or TRBD2 (6 bases each). Germline assignment: CDR1 SGHDT and CDR2 YYEEEE. Trimming removed 7 bases from V and 4 bases from J, with 21 bases in between. CDR3 size: 16 residues. The CDR3 loop is CASLGGSRNRKNIQYF. CDR3 in DNA: TGTGCCAGCTTGGGGGGCTCCCGGAATAGGAAAAACATTCAGTACTTC.

The chain links TRBV27 to TRBJ2-5; 7 positions match TRBD1. V shed 4 bases and J 4 bases; nucleotides not matched to a gene: 12. Per the germline V gene, CDR1 is MNHEY and CDR2 is SMNVEV (reference sequence). The length of the CDR3 is 16 residues. Here the CDR3 DNA reads TGTGCCAGCAGTTATTCTGGTCAGGGGGTAACAGAGACCCAGTACTTC. Translation: CASSYSGQGVTETQYF.

This clonotype was detected many times. This chain connects TRBV15 to TRBJ2-5; D gene unclear. Trimming pared 5 bases from V and 5 bases from J, leaving 12 bases between. Germline CDR1 is LNHNV and CDR2 is YYDKDF (reference sequence). The CDR3 totals 13 residues. The CDR3 DNA sequence: TGTGCCACCAGCCCGAAGGCCGTCGAGACCCAGTACTTC. This translates into CATSPKAVETQYF. The variable domain in full, completed from reference TRBV15 and TRBJ2-5, reads DAMVIQNPRYQVTQFGKPVTLSCSQTLNHNVMYWYQQKSSQAPKLLFHYYDKDFNNEADTPDNFQSRRPNTSFCFLDIRSPGLGDTAMYLCATSPKAVETQYFGPGTRLLVL.